This is a list of T cell receptor beta chains from one sample in a study of TIL therapy for anti-PD-1-resistant metastatic lung cancer. Clones were sequenced by immunoSEQ multiplex PCR, and TCRdb holds only the in-frame ones, with some missing. This repertoire shows about 44,000 clones, around 79% found once; its top ten account for about 15%. The specimen was blood, collected at baseline. Receptors were obtained from a man between 65 and 85 years old with non-small cell lung cancer. The CDR3 runs from the conserved cysteine through the conserved F or W. The order of the fields is V gene, J gene, D gene, clone size, CDR3 DNA, CDR3 protein. A D gene is named only where the DNA matches it firmly. Rows may omit the clone size; those that give it use once, few, many or a size class.

v_gene: TRBV4-2; j_gene: TRBJ2-3; d_gene: NA; abundance: NA; CDR3nt: TGTGCCAGCAGCCAACCTATGGGAGATACGCAGTATTTT; CDR3aa: CASSQPMGDTQYF
v_gene: TRBV6-1; j_gene: TRBJ2-7; d_gene: TRBD1; abundance: NA; CDR3nt: TGTGCCAGCAGTGAGGGGCCGGGACAGAACTACGAGCAGTACTTC; CDR3aa: CASSEGPGQNYEQYF
v_gene: TRBV6-5; j_gene: TRBJ1-3; d_gene: NA; abundance: few; CDR3nt: TGTGCCAGCAGTTATTACATTGGAAACACCATATATTTT; CDR3aa: CASSYYIGNTIYF
v_gene: TRBV21-1; j_gene: TRBJ2-3; d_gene: NA; abundance: NA; CDR3nt: TGTGCCAGCAGCAGAAGAACATTTACAGATACGCAGTATTTT; CDR3aa: CASSRRTFTDTQYF
v_gene: TRBV11-3; j_gene: TRBJ2-7; d_gene: TRBD2; abundance: NA; CDR3nt: TGTGCCAGCAGTCCTAGCGGGACCCCCTGGAAGCAGTACTTC; CDR3aa: CASSPSGTPWKQYF
v_gene: TRBV28; j_gene: TRBJ2-7; d_gene: TRBD1; abundance: NA; CDR3nt: TGTGCCAGCAGTTTAGGATCTTTCTGGGCAGGGGGCCGGAACGAGCAGTACTTC; CDR3aa: CASSLGSFWAGGRNEQYF
v_gene: TRBV5-6; j_gene: TRBJ1-3; d_gene: NA; abundance: NA; CDR3nt: TGTGCCAGCAGCTTGCTGGAGAGCTCTGGAAACACCATATATTTT; CDR3aa: CASSLLESSGNTIYF
v_gene: TRBV27; j_gene: TRBJ2-7; d_gene: NA; abundance: NA; CDR3nt: TGTGCCAGCAGTTCCCTAGGAGTTGGGGGTAGCTCCTACGAGCAGTACTTC; CDR3aa: CASSSLGVGGSSYEQYF
v_gene: TRBV9; j_gene: TRBJ2-1; d_gene: TRBD2; abundance: NA; CDR3nt: TGTGCCAGCAGCTTGAGCGGGAAGTGGAATGAGCAGTTCTTC; CDR3aa: CASSLSGKWNEQFF
v_gene: TRBV19; j_gene: TRBJ1-1; d_gene: NA; abundance: NA; CDR3nt: TGTGCCAGTAGTATAGCGCCGGGCACTGAAGCTTTCTTT; CDR3aa: CASSIAPGTEAFF
v_gene: TRBV19; j_gene: TRBJ2-1; d_gene: TRBD1; abundance: NA; CDR3nt: TGTGCCAGTACCACCACAGGGGGTGGTGAGCAGTTCTTC; CDR3aa: CASTTTGGGEQFF
v_gene: TRBV9; j_gene: TRBJ1-6; d_gene: NA; abundance: NA; CDR3nt: TGTGCCAGCAGCGGGGGGAATCCCAGTAATTCACCCCTCCACTTT; CDR3aa: CASSGGNPSNSPLHF
v_gene: TRBV27; j_gene: TRBJ2-2; d_gene: TRBD2; abundance: once; CDR3nt: TGTGCCAGCAGTGCCGGGACTAGCGGGAAAGTAACCGGGGAGCTGTTTTTT; CDR3aa: CASSAGTSGKVTGELFF
v_gene: TRBV15; j_gene: TRBJ2-7; d_gene: NA; abundance: once; CDR3nt: TGTGCCACCAGCGGTAGATCCCGGGACATATCTCTCGGGCAGTACTTC; CDR3aa: CATSGRSRDISLGQYF
v_gene: TRBV10-1; j_gene: TRBJ2-2; d_gene: NA; abundance: NA; CDR3nt: TGCGCCAGCAGACCGCAGGGCACCGGGGAGCTGTTTTTT; CDR3aa: CASRPQGTGELFF
v_gene: TRBV9; j_gene: TRBJ1-1; d_gene: TRBD1; abundance: few; CDR3nt: TGTGCCAGCAGTACCGGGACAGTTAACACTGAAGCTTTCTTT; CDR3aa: CASSTGTVNTEAFF
v_gene: TRBV5-1; j_gene: TRBJ2-1; d_gene: TRBD1; abundance: NA; CDR3nt: TGCGCCAGCAGCAGATCCCCGGGACAGGGGGCTAGCGGAACCTACAATGAGCAGTTCTTC; CDR3aa: CASSRSPGQGASGTYNEQFF
v_gene: TRBV5-1; j_gene: TRBJ2-1; d_gene: NA; abundance: NA; CDR3nt: TGCGCCAGCAGCTTGGATCTGGTAGGGACCTACAATGAGCAGTTCTTC; CDR3aa: CASSLDLVGTYNEQFF